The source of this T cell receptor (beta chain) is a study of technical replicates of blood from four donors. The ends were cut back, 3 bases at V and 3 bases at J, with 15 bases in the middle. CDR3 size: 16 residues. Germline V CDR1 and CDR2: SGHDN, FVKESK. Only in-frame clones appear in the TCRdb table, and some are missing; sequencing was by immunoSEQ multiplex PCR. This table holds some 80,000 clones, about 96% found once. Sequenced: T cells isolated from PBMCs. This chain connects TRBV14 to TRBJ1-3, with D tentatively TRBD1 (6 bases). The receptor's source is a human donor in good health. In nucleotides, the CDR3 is TGTGCCAGCAGCCACCCTATTCAGGGGAATGGAAACACCATATATTTT. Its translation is CASSHPIQGNGNTIYF.